One and the same sample provided the 22 T cell receptor beta chains below, sequenced in a study of early T cells in non-severe SARS-CoV-2 infection. Via MiXCR, TCRdb re-called the 5' RACE reads, giving one row per CDR3 protein. This table has about 87,000 distinct CDR3 sequences, about 15% appearing once. Specimen: whole blood. The receptors were gathered from an adult who was a healthcare worker with PCR-confirmed SARS-CoV-2 infection or an uninfected control (not recorded which).

This clonotype was seen many times. The V gene is TRBV4-1, the J gene TRBJ1-1, with TRBD1 matching 7 bases. Losses at the gene ends were 3 bases for V and 0 bases for J; bases not matched to a gene: 7. Germline lookup yields CDR1 MGHRA and CDR2 YSYEKL. The CDR3 has 16 residues. The CDR3 sequence is CASSQPPTGLNTEAFF. CDR3 in DNA: TGCGCCAGCAGCCAGCCCCCGACAGGGTTGAACACTGAAGCTTTCTTT.

At least ten counts were recorded for this clonotype. The chain carries TRBV12-3 or TRBV12-4 and TRBJ2-1; D remains ambiguous. Trimming stripped 6 bases from V and 8 bases from J, with 11 bases between. The CDR3 contains 12 residues. The CDR3 spells CASSPLSDEQFF. The CDR3 DNA reads as TGTGCCAGCAGCCCCCTCTCCGATGAGCAGTTCTTC.

This rearrangement joins TRBV24-1 to TRBJ2-1; no definite D call. The germline CDR1 and CDR2 sequences are KGHDR and SFDVKD. Trimming took 3 bases from V and 0 from J, leaving 11 bases between them. This CDR3 region has 16 residues. The CDR3 bases are TGTGCCACCAGTGATATGGACGGAAACTCCTACAATGAGCAGTTCTTC. Its protein is CATSDMDGNSYNEQFF.

This clonotype showed up just a few times. This chain uses TRBV12-3 or TRBV12-4 with TRBJ2-7; no definite D call. This CDR3 comprises 13 residues. The V gene lost 2 bases and the J gene lost 4 bases, with 9 bases spanning the gap. The CDR3 spells CASSLRREYEQYF. Here the CDR3 DNA reads TGTGCCAGCAGTTTAAGGAGAGAGTACGAGCAGTACTTC.

This clonotype was seen once. The chain recombines TRBV28 with TRBJ2-7; D may be TRBD2 (5 bases). The V end lost 7 bases, the J end lost 6 bases, and 16 bases lay between the germline ends. Germline V lookup: CDR1 MDHEN, CDR2 SYDVKM. This CDR3 is built from 13 residues. CDR3 in amino acids: CASISDGLGEQYF. The CDR3 DNA is TGTGCCAGCATCTCTGACGGACTGGGCGAGCAGTACTTC.

The sample holds a few counts of this clonotype. V usage is TRBV7-9 and J usage is TRBJ1-6; D unclear. Germline loops: CDR1 SEHNR, CDR2 FQNEAQ (reference sequence). V was clipped by 0 bases and J by 9 bases, with 9 bases between them. The CDR3 sequence is 14 residues long. The CDR3: CASSLADATSPLHF. DNA for the CDR3: TGTGCCAGCAGCTTAGCTGATGCGACTTCACCCCTCCACTTT.

Ten or more counts support this clonotype. The gene calls are TRBV28 and TRBJ2-3, with D possibly matching TRBD2 (7 bases). The germline CDR1 and CDR2 sequences are MDHEN and SYDVKM. The CDR3 extends over 13 amino acids. Trimming left V 7 bases short and J 3 bases short, with 11 bases between. CDR3 nucleotide sequence: TGTGCCAGCACGGGGGGCCCTACAGATACGCAGTATTTT. Encoded protein: CASTGGPTDTQYF.

The sample holds many counts of this clonotype. The chain combines TRBV5-1 with TRBJ1-4; D is perhaps TRBD1 (5 bases). Germline V gene sequence: CDR1 SGHRS, CDR2 YFSETQ. The CDR3 sequence is 14 residues long. The germline V and J ends were trimmed by 1 base and 10 bases, with 14 bases remaining between them. The CDR3 DNA sequence: TGCGCCAGCAGCTTGACGAATTCGGGGGGAAAACTGTTTTTT. It encodes CASSLTNSGGKLFF.

This clonotype was recorded a few times. The chain couples TRBV20-1 to TRBJ2-7; maybe TRBD1 (6 bases). Germline CDR1 is DFQATT and CDR2 is SNEGSKA (reference sequence). This CDR3 is 12 amino acids long. The germline V and J ends were trimmed by 5 bases and 5 bases, with 13 bases remaining between them. In nucleotides, the CDR3 is TGCAGTGCTCAATCGGACAGAAACGAGCAGTACTTC. Translation gives CSAQSDRNEQYF.

The sample holds many counts of this clonotype. The rearrangement links TRBV27 to TRBJ2-4; perhaps TRBD2 as D (6 bases). This CDR3 spans 16 amino acids. In germline, CDR1 is MNHEY, CDR2 SMNVEV (reference sequence). V shed 2 bases and J shed 0 bases, with 11 bases lying between them. CDR3 sequence: CASSLLGGLAKNIQYF. As DNA, the CDR3 is TGTGCCAGCAGTTTACTCGGGGGATTAGCCAAAAACATTCAGTACTTC.

There are many counts of this clonotype. The chain recombines TRBV11-2 with TRBJ2-7; 7 nucleotides agree with TRBD1. Germline lookup yields CDR1 SGHAT and CDR2 FQNNGV. The CDR3 is 13 residues long. The trim removed 4 bases at V and 7 bases at J, leaving 7 bases unmatched. CDR3 nucleotides: TGTGCCAGCAGCTCAGTACAGGGGTGGGAGCAGTACTTC. Its protein is CASSSVQGWEQYF.

This chain joins TRBV5-1 and TRBJ2-7; D remains unclear. The CDR3 runs to 15 residues. Trimming shortened V by 1 base and J by 5 bases, and 16 bases separated the two germline ends. Germline V gene lookup returns CDR1 SGHRS and CDR2 YFSETQ. The CDR3 bases are TGCGCCAGCAGCTTGTCATCAGGATCAACCCACGAGCAGTACTTC. Protein product: CASSLSSGSTHEQYF.

The chain combines TRBV12-3 or TRBV12-4 with TRBJ2-7; 8 bases match TRBD2. The CDR3 totals 16 residues. V lost 6 bases and J lost 7; bases outside the gene matches: 17. The DNA of the CDR3 is TGTGCCAGCAGCCCCGACCACTGGCGGGGGGTGAGTGAGCAGTACTTC. Translated, it gives CASSPDHWRGVSEQYF.

V and J are TRBV28 and TRBJ2-4; TRBD2 might be the D (5 bases). Trimming left V 7 bases short and J 2 bases short, with 12 bases between. Germline-derived CDR1 and CDR2 are MDHEN and SYDVKM. The CDR3 spans 14 residues. The CDR3 nucleotides are TGTGCCAGCACCCCGGCGGGTACCAAAAACATTCAGTACTTC. Protein sequence: CASTPAGTKNIQYF.

The chain employs TRBV12-3 or TRBV12-4 and TRBJ2-7; TRBD2 matches 7 bases. The CDR3 is made up of 13 amino acids. DNA for the CDR3: TGTGCTTCTACGAGAACTAGCGCCTACGAGCAGTACTTC. As protein: CASTRTSAYEQYF.

This chain uses TRBV29-1 with TRBJ2-7; no reliable D call. This CDR3 region has 10 residues. The germline V gene has CDR1 SQVTM and CDR2 ANQGSEA. Trimming stripped 6 bases from V and 3 bases from J, with 6 bases between. CDR3 in DNA: TGCAGCGTACTATACTACGAGCAGTACTTC. Protein: CSVLYYEQYF.

This clonotype occurred once. The chain recombines TRBV28 with TRBJ2-3; 13 bases map to TRBD2. V lost 8 bases to trimming and J lost 2 bases; unmatched junction nucleotides: 4. This CDR3 comprises 15 residues. The germline gives CDR1 MDHEN, CDR2 SYDVKM. Here the CDR3 reads CASGTSGAPTDTQYF. Written as DNA, the CDR3 is TGTGCCAGCGGGACTAGCGGGGCACCCACAGATACGCAGTATTTT.

This clonotype was found a few times. The chain links TRBV28 to TRBJ1-1, with 8 bases aligning to TRBD1. The germline V gene has CDR1 MDHEN and CDR2 SYDVKM. This CDR3 region has 13 residues. V trimming: 6 bases; J trimming: 4 bases; junction bases outside the gene matches: 4. This CDR3 is CASRPGQATEAFF. The DNA for the CDR3 is TGTGCCAGCAGACCGGGACAGGCCACTGAAGCTTTCTTT.

This clonotype was detected only a few times. The V call is TRBV7-9, the J call TRBJ2-5, with a weak D call TRBD2 (5 bases). CDR3 length: 15 amino acids. Germline loops: CDR1 SEHNR, CDR2 FQNEAQ (reference sequence). The V gene lost 0 bases and the J gene lost 2 bases, with 10 bases spanning the gap. The CDR3 protein is CASSLALGVQETQYF. For the CDR3, the DNA is TGTGCCAGCAGCTTAGCGCTCGGGGTTCAAGAGACCCAGTACTTC.

This clonotype was detected ten times or more. This sequence joins TRBV20-1 and TRBJ2-5, with a possible D match to TRBD2 (5 bases). V lost 6 bases to trimming and J lost 3 bases, with 11 bases between them. Looked up from germline, CDR1 is DFQATT and CDR2 is SNEGSKA (reference sequence). CDR3 length: 12 amino acids. In DNA, the CDR3 is TGCAGTGCCAGCGGTAGAAAAGAGACCCAGTACTTC. Protein: CSASGRKETQYF.

This clonotype has only a few counts. A junction boundary mismatches the germline segment, possibly from a read error. The chain has TRBV7-7 and TRBJ1-4, with a possible D match to TRBD1 (5 bases). The V gene's germline CDR1 is SSHAT and CDR2 FNYEAQ (reference sequence). The CDR3 length is 15 residues. The CDR3, as DNA: TGTGCTAGCAGCCTAGGGGTTCAGGCTAATGAAAAACTGTTTTTT. This encodes CASSLGVQANEKLFF.

This clonotype was detected a few times. The chain's CDR3 is CASSLMGPNTEAFF. CDR3 DNA sequence: TGTGCCAGCAGCTTAATGGGGCCGAACACTGAAGCTTTCTTT. The chain couples TRBV7-9 to TRBJ1-1; TRBD1 is a possible D gene (5 bases). The germline gives CDR1 SEHNR, CDR2 FQNEAQ (reference sequence). This CDR3 contains 14 residues. The germline V and J ends were trimmed by 2 bases and 1 base, with 8 bases remaining between them. The complete variable domain, with remaining parts taken from reference TRBV7-9 and TRBJ1-1, reads DTGVSQNPRHKITKRGQNVTFRCDPISEHNRLYWYRQTLGQGPEFLTYFQNEAQLEKSRLLSDRFSAERPKGSFSTLEIQRTEQGDSAMYLCASSLMGPNTEAFFGQGTRLTVV.